The 21 T cell receptor beta chains below come from one sample, sequenced in a study of type 1 and type 2 diabetes patients. The PCR template was genomic DNA. A primer set of 30 forward and 13 reverse primers amplified the CDR3. Via MiXCR, TCRdb re-called the multiplex PCR reads, giving one row per CDR3 protein. The sample consists of about 250,000 distinct CDR3 sequences, more than 45% of them appearing once. Sample: peripheral blood mononuclear cells (PBMCs). All receptors come from a young man with type 2 diabetes.

V and J are TRBV28 and TRBJ2-4; D unclear. With 6 bases removed from V and 1 base from J, the gap between germline ends came to 7 bases. The length of the CDR3 is 13 residues. Looked up from germline, CDR1 is MDHEN and CDR2 is SYDVKM. This CDR3 is CASSPWAKNIQYF. The CDR3, as DNA: TGTGCCAGCAGCCCGTGGGCCAAAAACATTCAGTACTTC. The full variable domain, with the rest looked up from reference TRBV28 and TRBJ2-4, is DVKVTQSSRYLVKRTGEKVFLECVQDMDHENMFWYRQDPGLGLRLIYFSYDVKMKEKGDIPEGYSVSREKKERFSLILESASTNQTSMYLCASSPWAKNIQYFGAGTRLSVL.

This chain uses TRBV6-1 with TRBJ2-7; maybe TRBD2 (6 bases). This CDR3 is built from 15 residues. The ends were cut back, 0 bases at V and 2 bases at J, with 11 bases in the middle. Germline CDR1 MNHNS, CDR2 SASEGT. The CDR3 nucleotides read TGTGCCAGCAGTGAAGCAGGAGGGTCAGCCTACGAGCAGTACTTC. Translated: CASSEAGGSAYEQYF.

This clonotype has at least ten counts. The V call is TRBV2, the J call TRBJ2-7; no reliable D call. The V end lost 8 bases, the J end lost 0 bases, and 14 bases lay between the germline ends. The germline V gene encodes CDR1 SNHLY and CDR2 FYNNEI. CDR3 length equals 14 residues. The CDR3 here is CASSFVSASYEQYF. In nucleotides, the CDR3 is TGTGCCAGCTCGTTTGTCAGCGCCTCCTACGAGCAGTACTTC.

For this clonotype: A much larger clone lies a single base off, so this may be a read error. The rearrangement links TRBV30 to TRBJ2-5; D is perhaps TRBD1 (5 bases). V lost 8 bases to trimming and J lost 5 bases, with 15 bases between them. Germline values: CDR1 GTSNPN, CDR2 SVGIG (reference sequence). This CDR3 has 12 amino acids. As DNA, the CDR3 is TGTGCCAATAGTATAGGGGCCGAGACCCAGTACTTC. Encoded protein: CANSIGAETQYF.

The J gene is TRBJ2-3, the V gene TRBV12-3 or TRBV12-4, with no clear D. V lost 5 bases, J lost 0 bases, and 15 bases lay in between. This CDR3 has 16 residues. In DNA, the CDR3 is TGTGCCAGCAGTGAACGGGTGATGATGAGCACAGATACGCAGTATTTT. This gives the protein CASSERVMMSTDTQYF.

The chain combines TRBV5-1 with TRBJ2-6, with TRBD1 identical over 9 bases. CDR1 and CDR2 (germline): SGHRS, YFSETQ. Trimming at V came to 4 bases and at J to 2 bases, leaving 13 bases not matched to a gene. The CDR3 is 19 residues long. CDR3 DNA: TGCGCCAGCAGCCACCCAAAGGACAGGGGACAAGCTGGGGCCAACGTCCTGACTTTC. Translation gives CASSHPKDRGQAGANVLTF.

The rearrangement joins TRBV19 to TRBJ2-1; D remains ambiguous. There are 16 residues in the CDR3. V lost 4 bases and J lost 2, with 15 bases in between. Germline CDR1 is LNHDA and CDR2 is SQIVND (reference sequence). The DNA of the CDR3 is TGTGCCAGTAGTAAAACGCTGGATACGACCTACAATGAGCAGTTCTTC. Encoded protein: CASSKTLDTTYNEQFF. Together with reference TRBV19 and TRBJ2-1, the CDR3 gives the full variable domain: DGGITQSPKYLFRKEGQNVTLSCEQNLNHDAMYWYRQDPGQGLRLIYYSQIVNDFQKGDIAEGYSVSREKKESFPLTVTSAQKNPTAFYLCASSKTLDTTYNEQFFGPGTRLTVL.

Remarks on this clonotype: At one of its ends the junction is not consistent with the germline gene, which may arise from a read error. This chain connects TRBV19 to TRBJ1-6, with D hard to call. The CDR3 is 13 residues long. Germline V gene sequence: CDR1 LNHDA, CDR2 SQIVND (reference sequence). The CDR3: CASGMWADSPPHF. The CDR3 DNA sequence: TGTGCCAGTGGGATGTGGGCAGATTCACCCCCCCACTTT.

This chain connects TRBV4-1 to TRBJ2-2; D gene unclear. V was trimmed by 4 bases and J by 6 bases, leaving 12 bases between them. Germline assignment: CDR1 MGHRA and CDR2 YSYEKL. The CDR3 runs to 14 residues. Here the CDR3 DNA reads TGCGCCAGCAGCCTAAGGGTAGAGGCCGGGGAGCTGTTTTTT. It encodes CASSLRVEAGELFF.

A remark on this clonotype: A read error is possible here, since a much larger clone lies one base away. The DNA of the CDR3 is TGTGCCAGCAGCCAATTCTCCTACGAGCAGTACTTC. This encodes CASSQFSYEQYF. The chain joins TRBV14 to TRBJ2-7; D unclear. CDR1 is SGHDN, CDR2 FVKESK, per germline. Trimming removed 2 bases from V and 0 bases from J, with 2 bases in between. The CDR3 is 12 amino acids.

This clonotype came up a few times. V usage is TRBV28 and J usage is TRBJ1-2; no definite D call. V was shortened by 6 bases and J by 4 bases, with 24 bases between the two germline ends. Germline CDR1 is MDHEN and CDR2 is SYDVKM. CDR3 length: 17 residues. The CDR3 DNA reads TGTGCCAGCAGCCTGACCTTAACCTCAGGACTGGGCTATGGCTACACCTTC. Translating it yields CASSLTLTSGLGYGYTF.

This clonotype was picked up a small number of times. The V and J genes are TRBV10-3 and TRBJ1-6; 9 nucleotides line up with TRBD1. The germline gives CDR1 ENHRY, CDR2 SYGVKD. V lost 5 bases, J lost 9 bases, and 11 bases stayed unmatched. The CDR3 length is 16 residues. CDR3 residues: CAISRPGTGQTSPLHF. CDR3 sequence (DNA): TGTGCCATCAGTCGCCCCGGGACAGGGCAAACTTCACCCCTCCACTTT.

The chain recombines TRBV20-1 with TRBJ1-2, with 9 nucleotides matching TRBD1. This CDR3 comprises 14 residues. Germline V gene data show CDR1 as DFQATT and CDR2 as SNEGSKA (reference sequence). V was pared by 4 bases and J by 4 bases, with 7 bases of the junction left unmatched. The CDR3 DNA follows: TGCAGTGCTACGGACAGGGGAAGGGTCTATGGCTACACCTTC. Translation gives CSATDRGRVYGYTF.

Remarks on this clonotype: Relative to the germline gene, one junction end is altered; a read error may explain this. The chain has TRBV11-3 and TRBJ2-7, with 8 bases that match TRBD1. CDR3 size: 13 residues. The germline CDR1 and CDR2 sequences are SGHNT and YENEEA. CDR3 in amino acids: CASNAGQGYEQYF. Here the CDR3 DNA reads TGCGCCAGCAATGCCGGACAGGGCTATGAGCAGTACTTC.

The gene calls are TRBV20-1 and TRBJ2-7, with D possibly TRBD1 on 6 matching bases. Germline V gene data show CDR1 as DFQATT and CDR2 as SNEGSKA (reference sequence). CDR3 size: 13 residues. With 3 bases removed from V and 2 bases from J, the gap between germline ends came to 11 bases. The CDR3 is CSARGTGPYEQYF. The DNA for the CDR3 is TGCAGTGCTAGGGGAACAGGGCCCTACGAGCAGTACTTC.

This clonotype occurred many times. This chain links TRBV2 with TRBJ2-1, with D unresolved. V lost 4 bases, J lost 3 bases, and 4 bases lay in between. This CDR3 is built from 12 residues. Per germline, CDR1 SNHLY and CDR2 FYNNEI. Here the CDR3 reads CASSGYYNEQFF. As DNA, the CDR3 is TGTGCCAGCAGTGGGTACTACAATGAGCAGTTCTTC.

V and J are TRBV7-2 and TRBJ2-1, with a possible D match to TRBD1 (6 bases). This CDR3 comprises 14 residues. Germline values: CDR1 SGHTA, CDR2 FQGNSA. Trimming took off 6 bases at V and 6 bases at J, with 15 bases between the two ends. CDR3 sequence reads: CASSPGESFNEQFF. The CDR3 DNA sequence: TGTGCCAGCAGTCCAGGGGAAAGCTTCAATGAGCAGTTCTTC.

The rearrangement uses TRBV5-1 and TRBJ2-6, with unresolved D. The CDR3 spans 15 residues. Germline V CDR1 and CDR2: SGHRS, YFSETQ. Trimming left V 1 base short and J 3 bases short, with 8 bases between. Here the CDR3 DNA reads TGCGCCAGCAGCTTGTATAAGGGTGGGGCCAACGTCCTGACTTTC. Its protein is CASSLYKGGANVLTF.

The rearrangement joins TRBV10-3 to TRBJ2-7; tentative D call: TRBD1 (5 bases). This CDR3 region has 15 residues. Trimming removed 2 bases from V and 4 bases from J, with 15 bases in between. The germline gives CDR1 ENHRY, CDR2 SYGVKD. The CDR3 spells CAISEGAIGRYEQYF. CDR3 in DNA: TGTGCCATCAGTGAGGGGGCGATCGGTCGGTACGAGCAGTACTTC.

The chain carries TRBV2 and TRBJ1-1; TRBD1 is a possible D gene (5 bases). This CDR3 has 15 residues. V shed 6 bases and J shed 1 base, with 15 bases lying between them. CDR1 and CDR2 from the germline V gene are SNHLY and FYNNEI. The CDR3 loop reads CASSVPPTGNTEAFF. The CDR3 nucleotides are TGTGCCAGCAGCGTACCCCCAACAGGGAACACTGAAGCTTTCTTT.

This chain links TRBV7-2 with TRBJ2-7; 7 nucleotides align to TRBD1. The DNA end is a closer match to TRBJ2-1, so the J assignment may be wrong. The germline V gene encodes CDR1 SGHTA and CDR2 FQGNSA. The CDR3 runs to 16 residues. CDR3 sequence (DNA): TGTGCCAGCAGCCTCCACACCGGGACAGATTACAATGAGCAGTTCTTC. This gives the protein CASSLHTGTDYNEQFF.